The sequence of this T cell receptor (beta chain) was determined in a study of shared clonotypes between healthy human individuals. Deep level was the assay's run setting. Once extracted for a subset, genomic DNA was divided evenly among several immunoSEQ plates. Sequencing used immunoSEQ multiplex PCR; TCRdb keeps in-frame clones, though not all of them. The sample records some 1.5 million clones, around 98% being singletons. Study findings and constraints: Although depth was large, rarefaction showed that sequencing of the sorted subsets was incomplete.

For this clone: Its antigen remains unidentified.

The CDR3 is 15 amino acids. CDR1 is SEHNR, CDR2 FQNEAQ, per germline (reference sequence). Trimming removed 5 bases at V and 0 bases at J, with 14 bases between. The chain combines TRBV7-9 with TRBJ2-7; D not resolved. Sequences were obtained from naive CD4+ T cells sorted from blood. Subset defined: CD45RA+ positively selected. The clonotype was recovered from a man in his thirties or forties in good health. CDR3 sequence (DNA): TGTGCCAGCAGCACCACAGTTAACCTCTCCTACGAGCAGTACTTC. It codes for CASSTTVNLSYEQYF.